The next 10 T cell receptor beta chains were all read from a single sample in a study of shared clonotypes between healthy human individuals. Naive-designated CD8 cells lacked CD45RO, were positively enriched for CCR7, and omitted terminally differentiated effector memory CD45RA+ cells. This table comes from immunoSEQ multiplex PCR, and its TCRdb copy is limited to in-frame clones, with some not included. The sample lists millions of clones; around 93% were seen once. The material sequenced was naive CD8+ T cells from PBMCs. All receptors come from a man younger than 35 in good health. Some clones in this sample may be carry-over from other donors' samples.

The chain is built from TRBV7-6 and TRBJ2-1; D is possibly TRBD2 (6 bases). CDR1 and CDR2 (germline): SGHVS, FNYEAQ. The CDR3 runs to 16 residues. V shed 6 bases and J shed 10 bases, with 25 bases lying between them. The CDR3 DNA reads as TGTGCCAGCAGTCGCATCAGCACGACTAGGATTCGCGAGCAGTTCTTC. Its protein is CASSRISTTRIREQFF.

CDR3 loop: CASSLALKTSTDTQYF. Here the CDR3 DNA reads TGCGCCAGCAGCTTGGCCCTCAAAACTAGCACAGATACGCAGTATTTT. V usage is TRBV5-1 and J usage is TRBJ2-3; D is ambiguous. Deletions cut 0 bases from V and 0 bases from J, with 11 bases between. The germline V gene has CDR1 SGHRS and CDR2 YFSETQ. The CDR3 contains 16 residues.

The rearrangement links TRBV27 to TRBJ1-5, with D unresolved. With 6 bases removed from V and 5 bases from J, the gap between germline ends came to 14 bases. The CDR3 totals 14 residues. Germline V gene data show CDR1 as MNHEY and CDR2 as SMNVEV (reference sequence). CDR3 coding DNA: TGTGCCAGCAGCCCGGCGGGTTTGGATCAGCCCCAGCATTTT. It translates to CASSPAGLDQPQHF.

The sample holds one count of this clone. The gene calls are TRBV4-1 and TRBJ2-2; D is undetermined. This CDR3 has 18 residues. V lost 0 bases and J 0 bases, leaving 14 bases between the germline ends. The germline V gene encodes CDR1 MGHRA and CDR2 YSYEKL. CDR3 sequence: CASSQDGRLTSNTGELFF. Written as DNA, the CDR3 is TGCGCCAGCAGCCAAGATGGTAGACTGACATCGAACACCGGGGAGCTGTTTTTT.

Only one count was recorded for this clone. This chain uses TRBV28 with TRBJ1-1; D possibly corresponds to TRBD1 (6 bases). Germline lookup yields CDR1 MDHEN and CDR2 SYDVKM. CDR3 length equals 15 residues. V dropped 5 bases and J dropped 3 bases, with 16 bases sitting between them. CDR3 amino acids: CASSGVQGWDTEAFF. The CDR3 DNA is TGTGCCAGCAGTGGGGTGCAGGGGTGGGACACTGAAGCTTTCTTT. Variable domain in full (rest from reference TRBV28 and TRBJ1-1): DVKVTQSSRYLVKRTGEKVFLECVQDMDHENMFWYRQDPGLGLRLIYFSYDVKMKEKGDIPEGYSVSREKKERFSLILESASTNQTSMYLCASSGVQGWDTEAFFGQGTRLTVV.

The chain employs TRBV19 and TRBJ2-1; 11 bases are shared with TRBD2. The V gene end was trimmed by 7 bases and the J gene end by 4 bases; junction bases not matched to a gene: 6. Germline CDR1 LNHDA, CDR2 SQIVND (reference sequence). The CDR3 runs 15 residues. The CDR3 DNA reads as TGTGCCAGTACCCGGACTAGCGGGCGATACAATGAGCAGTTCTTC. Its translation is CASTRTSGRYNEQFF.

V is TRBV4-1 and J is TRBJ2-5; D unresolved. CDR3 length equals 15 residues. CDR1 is MGHRA and CDR2 is YSYEKL in the germline V gene. Trimming took off 1 base at V and 2 bases at J, with 11 bases between the two ends. The CDR3, as DNA: TGCGCCAGCAGCCAAGGGTTGGGGTTACAAGAGACCCAGTACTTC. Translated, it gives CASSQGLGLQETQYF.

The rearrangement joins TRBV7-8 to TRBJ1-2, with 9 bases that match TRBD1. The CDR3 has 17 residues. From germline, CDR1 is SGHVS and CDR2 FQNEAQ. V was pared by 5 bases and J by 3 bases, with 13 bases of the junction left unmatched. The CDR3 loop is CASSKALRDRDYYGYTF. The CDR3 DNA is TGTGCCAGCAGCAAAGCCCTCCGGGACAGGGACTACTATGGCTACACCTTC.

The CDR3 region has the DNA TGTGCCATCAGACACCCCGACAGGGTGGATGGCTACACCTTC. It encodes CAIRHPDRVDGYTF. The chain uses TRBV10-3 and TRBJ1-2; 7 bases map to TRBD1. The CDR3 consists of 14 residues. V shed 6 bases and J 6 bases; nucleotides not matched to a gene: 10. Germline values: CDR1 ENHRY, CDR2 SYGVKD.

The CDR3 DNA reads TGTGCCAGTAGTATGGTCACCTCTCTCAACTATGGCTACACCTTC. As protein: CASSMVTSLNYGYTF. The chain joins TRBV19 to TRBJ1-2; D remains ambiguous. CDR3 length: 15 residues. Looked up from germline, CDR1 is LNHDA and CDR2 is SQIVND (reference sequence). The ends were cut back, 3 bases at V and 2 bases at J, with 13 bases in the middle. The full variable domain, with the rest looked up from reference TRBV19 and TRBJ1-2, is DGGITQSPKYLFRKEGQNVTLSCEQNLNHDAMYWYRQDPGQGLRLIYYSQIVNDFQKGDIAEGYSVSREKKESFPLTVTSAQKNPTAFYLCASSMVTSLNYGYTFGSGTRLTVV.